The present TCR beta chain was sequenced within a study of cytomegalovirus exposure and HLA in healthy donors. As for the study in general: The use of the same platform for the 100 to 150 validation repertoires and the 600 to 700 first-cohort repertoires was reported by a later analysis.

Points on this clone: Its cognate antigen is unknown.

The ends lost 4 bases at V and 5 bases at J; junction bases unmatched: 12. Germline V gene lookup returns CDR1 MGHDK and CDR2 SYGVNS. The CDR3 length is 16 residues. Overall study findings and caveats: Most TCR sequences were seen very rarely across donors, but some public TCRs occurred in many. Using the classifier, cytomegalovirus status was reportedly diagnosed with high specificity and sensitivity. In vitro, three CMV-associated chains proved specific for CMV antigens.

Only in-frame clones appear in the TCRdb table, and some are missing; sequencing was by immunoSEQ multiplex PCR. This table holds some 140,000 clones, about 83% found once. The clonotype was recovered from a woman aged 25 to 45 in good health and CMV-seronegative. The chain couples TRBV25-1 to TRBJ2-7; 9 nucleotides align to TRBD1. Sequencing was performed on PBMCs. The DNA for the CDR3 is TGTGCCAGCAGTGCCCTCGGGGGCGGGACAGGGAACGAGCAGTACTTC. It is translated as CASSALGGGTGNEQYF.